This is a list of T cell receptor beta chains from one sample in a study of blood T cells in healthy people across ages. MiXCR, run by TCRdb on the 5' RACE reads, gives a single entry per CDR3 protein. Among some 1 million distinct CDR3 sequences listed, under 55% were seen once. Sequenced sample: blood. All receptors come from a woman aged 60 to 75 in good health. Each CDR3 is given with its conserved first and last residue. Each record gives: J gene, clone size, V gene, D gene, CDR3 protein, CDR3 DNA. The D gene is left open where the match is weak. Expanded clones get a size class; other rows say once, few or many, or leave the size out.

TRBJ2-1	many	TRBV29-1	NA	CSCGLNNEQFF	TGCAGTTGCGGGCTGAACAATGAGCAGTTCTTC
TRBJ1-5	NA	TRBV6-1	NA	CASSEGWDQPQHF	TGTGCCAGCAGTGAAGGCTGGGATCAGCCCCAGCATTTT
TRBJ2-7	NA	TRBV6-1	TRBD1	CASSEGQGRTEQYF	TGTGCCAGCAGTGAAGGACAGGGTAGGACCGAGCAGTACTTC
TRBJ2-3	many	TRBV11-2	NA	CASSSGADTQYF	TGTGCCAGCAGCTCGGGGGCAGATACGCAGTATTTT
TRBJ2-7	NA	TRBV20-1	TRBD1	CSAELQGFDEQYF	TGCAGTGCTGAACTACAGGGGTTCGACGAGCAGTACTTC
TRBJ2-7	few	TRBV7-9	TRBD2	CASSILAGGTSYEQYF	TGTGCCAGCAGCATACTAGCGGGAGGCACCTCCTACGAGCAGTACTTC
TRBJ2-5	NA	TRBV18	NA	CASAPPYETQYF	TGTGCCAGCGCACCACCGTACGAGACCCAGTACTTC
TRBJ2-1	NA	TRBV21-1	NA	CASRGELTGLEYNEQFF	TGTGCCAGCAGGGGGGAACTTACAGGGTTAGAGTACAATGAGCAGTTCTTC
TRBJ2-7	NA	TRBV20-1	NA	CSARLDSSYEQYF	TGCAGTGCAAGACTCGACAGCTCCTACGAGCAGTACTTC
TRBJ2-7	NA	TRBV20-1	TRBD1	CSASWTGKGGEQYF	TGCAGTGCTAGTTGGACAGGGAAGGGTGGCGAGCAGTACTTC
TRBJ2-1	NA	TRBV3-1	TRBD2	CASSQDKASGRKYNEQFF	TGTGCCAGCAGCCAAGATAAGGCTAGCGGGAGGAAGTACAATGAGCAGTTCTTC
TRBJ2-7	NA	TRBV6-1	TRBD1	CASRPGQSNEQYF	TGTGCCAGTAGACCGGGACAGAGCAACGAGCAGTACTTC
TRBJ2-1	few	TRBV20-1	TRBD2	CSASTGTSGNEQFF	TGCAGTGCTAGTACCGGGACTAGCGGCAATGAGCAGTTCTTC
TRBJ2-1	NA	TRBV20-1	NA	CSAPSRISYNEQFF	TGCAGTGCCCCAAGCAGAATCAGCTACAATGAGCAGTTCTTC
TRBJ2-7	few	TRBV6-2/TRBV6-3	TRBD2	CASSNGLAGTRYEQYF	TGTGCCAGCAGCAACGGACTAGCGGGAACCCGCTACGAGCAGTACTTC
TRBJ2-5	NA	TRBV28	NA	CASSLEGPRETQYF	TGTGCCAGCAGTTTGGAGGGGCCCCGAGAGACCCAGTACTTC
TRBJ1-6	NA	TRBV5-1	NA	CASSLVEGGNSPLHF	TGCGCCAGCAGCTTGGTGGAGGGTGGTAATTCACCCCTCCACTTT
TRBJ1-2	many	TRBV7-2	NA	CASSLARGYGYTF	TGTGCCAGCAGCTTAGCCAGGGGATACGGCTACACCTTC
TRBJ1-5	NA	TRBV5-1	NA	CASSLVQGSQPQHF	TGCGCCAGCAGCTTGGTTCAGGGAAGTCAGCCCCAGCATTTT
TRBJ2-5	NA	TRBV5-1	TRBD2	CASSLVLAGGWETQYF	TGCGCCAGCAGCTTGGTGTTAGCGGGAGGTTGGGAGACCCAGTACTTC
TRBJ2-7	once	TRBV29-1	TRBD2	CSVEGRTSRNEQYF	TGCAGCGTTGAAGGGAGGACTAGCAGGAATGAGCAGTACTTC
TRBJ1-1	few	TRBV25-1	NA	CASKRQQNTEAFF	TGTGCCAGCAAAAGACAGCAGAACACTGAAGCTTTCTTT
TRBJ2-7	NA	TRBV6-2/TRBV6-3	TRBD1	CASSQTGNGQYF	TGTGCCAGCAGCCAGACAGGGAACGGGCAGTACTTC
TRBJ2-2	NA	TRBV27	NA	CASSISRGTGELFF	TGTGCCAGCAGTATCTCTCGGGGCACCGGGGAGCTGTTTTTT
TRBJ2-5	few	TRBV25-1	TRBD2	CASSEYLGGVAGGSETQYF	TGTGCCAGCAGTGAATATTTGGGGGGAGTAGCGGGAGGTTCGGAGACCCAGTACTTC